The rows below give T cell receptor beta chains drawn from one sample of a study of T cell repertoires in cytomegalovirus infection. TCRdb re-called the reads through MiXCR, storing one row per CDR3 protein. This table has under 200,000 distinct CDR3 sequences, approximately 9.6% appearing once. The sample was PBMCs. The source of these receptors is a human donor in good health (CMV status not recorded). Some clones in this sample may be carry-over from other donors' samples. Both conserved end residues are part of each CDR3. The D gene is left open where the match is weak.

D gene	V gene	J gene	CDR3 protein
-	TRBV20-1	TRBJ1-2	CSAQHRDTSGYTF
-	TRBV7-9	TRBJ1-1	CASGPQAQNTEAFF
TRBD1	TRBV7-2	TRBJ1-6	CASSSWDRANSPLHF
TRBD1	TRBV7-2	TRBJ1-1	CASSLGNSIHRGTEAFF
TRBD2	TRBV7-8	TRBJ2-7	CASSNPGTSVYEQYF
TRBD2	TRBV6-1	TRBJ2-1	CASSEARTSGIRIF
-	TRBV6-2/TRBV6-3	TRBJ2-3	CASSQGGGSTDTQYF
-	TRBV7-2	TRBJ2-2	CASSLRGSTGELFF
-	TRBV11-2	TRBJ2-1	CASSLDWAEYNEQFF
-	TRBV7-8	TRBJ2-1	CASIWDPGASYNEQFF
-	TRBV28	TRBJ1-1	CASKQGRFDTEAFF
TRBD1	TRBV12-3/TRBV12-4	TRBJ1-2	CASSLKGQVVGYTF
TRBD1	TRBV7-9	TRBJ2-7	CASSLTKVTGGAFSPYEQYF
-	TRBV7-2	TRBJ2-1	CASSRADLSRKGDEQFF
-	TRBV7-4	TRBJ1-1	CASSFGRSEAFF
-	TRBV12-3/TRBV12-4	TRBJ1-2	CASSLGRHLPPTF
-	TRBV12-3/TRBV12-4	TRBJ1-1	CASGFEENTEAFF
-	TRBV28	TRBJ1-1	CASSFRQAFTEAFF
TRBD1	TRBV30	TRBJ1-6	CACRAGQGSPLHF